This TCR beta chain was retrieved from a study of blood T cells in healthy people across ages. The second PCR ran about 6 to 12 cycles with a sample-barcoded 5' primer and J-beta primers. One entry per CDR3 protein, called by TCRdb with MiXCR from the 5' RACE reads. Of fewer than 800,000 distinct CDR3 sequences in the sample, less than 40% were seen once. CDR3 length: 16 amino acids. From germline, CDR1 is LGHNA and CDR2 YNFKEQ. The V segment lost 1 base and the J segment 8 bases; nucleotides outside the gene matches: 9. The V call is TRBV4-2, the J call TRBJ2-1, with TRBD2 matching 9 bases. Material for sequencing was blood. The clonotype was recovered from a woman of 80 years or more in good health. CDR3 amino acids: CASSQGILAGVYEQFF. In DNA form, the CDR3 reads TGTGCCAGCAGCCAAGGCATTTTAGCGGGAGTTTATGAGCAGTTCTTC.